This T cell receptor beta chain was sequenced in a study of OX40 agonist ivuxolimab in advanced cancers. Study as a whole: Patients received the agonistic anti-OX40 (CD134) antibody ivuxolimab. Patient treatment consisted of intravenous ivuxolimab administration every 2 weeks at 0.01 to 10 mg/kg. Partial responses were recorded for three patients, including one with hepatocellular carcinoma and two with cutaneous melanoma.

If patients had autoimmune disease history or systemic immunosuppression, they were excluded. The CDR3 is 15 amino acids. Trimming removed 4 bases at V and 10 bases at J, with 23 bases between. Germline lookup yields CDR1 MNHNS and CDR2 SASEGT. The data were produced by immunoSEQ multiplex PCR, yet TCRdb's version contains in-frame clones alone and is incomplete. The data hold 48,000 or so clones, with about 88% observed a single time. This chain uses TRBV6-1 with TRBJ2-7, with D possibly TRBD2 on 6 matching bases. Sample: CD4+ or CD8+ T cells sorted from blood, taken in a trial of the OX40 agonist ivuxolimab. The TCR sequence derives from an adult with an advanced solid tumor such as melanoma, head and neck, liver or kidney cancer. CDR3 nucleotides: TGTGCCAGCAGTGGGGGGGTTACCGGGAGAACGGGACAGTACTTC. Translated, it gives CASSGGVTGRTGQYF.